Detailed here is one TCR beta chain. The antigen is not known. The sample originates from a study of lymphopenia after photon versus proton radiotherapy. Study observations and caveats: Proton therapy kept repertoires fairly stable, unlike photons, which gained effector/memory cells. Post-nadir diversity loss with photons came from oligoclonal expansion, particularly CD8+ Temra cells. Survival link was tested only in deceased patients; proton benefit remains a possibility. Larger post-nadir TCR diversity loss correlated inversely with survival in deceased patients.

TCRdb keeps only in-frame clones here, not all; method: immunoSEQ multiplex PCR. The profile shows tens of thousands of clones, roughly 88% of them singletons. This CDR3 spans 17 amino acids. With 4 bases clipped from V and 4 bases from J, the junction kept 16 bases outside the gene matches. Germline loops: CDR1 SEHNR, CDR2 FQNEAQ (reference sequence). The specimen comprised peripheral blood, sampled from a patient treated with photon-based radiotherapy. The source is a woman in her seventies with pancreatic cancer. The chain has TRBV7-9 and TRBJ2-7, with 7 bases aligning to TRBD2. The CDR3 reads CASSSTRLADLNYEQYF. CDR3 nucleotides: TGTGCCAGCAGCTCAACCAGACTAGCCGATCTGAATTACGAGCAGTACTTC.